One T cell receptor beta chain is described in this entry. It lacks a known antigen. No much larger clone is present one base from it, and per-base qualities are unavailable. Receptor libraries were prepared by 5' RACE. Sequenced on an Illumina HiSeq 2000. Template switching introduced a universal primer binding site; the final cDNA contained a unique molecular identifier, enabling accurate counting of TCR cDNA molecules. Specific primers in the conserved constant-segment region were used to synthesize first-strand cDNA for TCR alpha and beta chains. Each cDNA library was double barcoded, with a SMART-Mk sample barcode plus Illumina barcodes, to control for contamination. TruSeq adapter sequences, together with Illumina sample barcodes, were added in two successive PCR steps. The Illumina HiSeq platform was used with custom primers to sequence TCR alpha and beta cDNA libraries. Per the authors' processing: MiGEC processed the raw reads to extract unique molecular identifiers, while MiXCR was used to determine the CDR3 positions. For each individual, recombination models were inferred using an EM algorithm with the repgenHMM and IGoR tools. The tcR package in R was used for shared clonotype analysis, with sharing normalized by the product of cloneset sizes. To study raw recombination free of thymic and clonal selection effects, out-of-frame nonproductive sequences were analyzed. TCRdb cleaned the public reads at Q25 with fastp, built clones with MiXCR and kept in-frame beta chains. Here each entry gathers all rows of one CDR3 protein and keeps the most common genes and DNA. Clone size and V and J calls follow TCRdb, not the original study. The sample has some 500,000 distinct CDR3 sequences on record, more than 9% of them singletons. The top ten clones comprise around 3.1% of the sample.

From the cysteine up to the phenylalanine, the CDR3 has a length of 16 residues. The read is trimmed to its CDR3 DNA, 48 bases read in frame from base 1. CDR1 and CDR2, per the germline V gene, are SGHRS and YFSETQ. V and J lose 2 bases and 5 bases, and a span of 17 bases separates them. The data stem from a study of identical twins (dated by TCRdb to about 2016). A note on the overall study: TCR alpha and beta repertoires from monozygotic twins, unrelated adults of various ages and cord blood were deep-sequenced to test whether fetal clonotypes persist. To rule out contamination, the twin experiments were replicated at different times with different library preparation protocols. Study-level results and caveats: Zero-insertion analyses could be partly confounded by invariant T cells such as MAIT and iNKT, though diverse VJ usage argued against such confounding for most clonotypes. Compared with coincidental sharing between unrelated individuals, out-of-frame TCR alpha sequences shared between twins showed an excess of sequences with low generation probability. Because the same donors could not be followed over many years, conclusions were based on cross-sectional statistical analysis. In beta out-of-frame sequences, excess twin sharing was weaker, because having fewer shared sequences lowered the signal-to-noise ratio. In monozygotic twins, recombination models systematically underestimated out-of-frame TCR alpha sharing, but the models matched the sharing seen between unrelated individuals. Abundant cord blood beta clonotypes carried fewer insertions; young adult naive repertoires showed a weaker similar trend, while memory repertoires showed none.

Only healthy Caucasian donors were included. Three pairs of female monozygotic twins, all aged about 18 to 29 years, made up the twin cohort. RNA for TCR libraries was isolated from peripheral blood mononuclear cells. The same data also contributed to another study, on yellow fever vaccine responses in identical twins. The second paper states: According to the authors, in identical twins the way T cells responded to vaccination appeared partly convergent and partly personalized. Focusing on identical twins, the study followed the T cell clones that responded to the vaccine, and did so with precision.

The clonotype was recovered from a woman between 18 and 29 years old in good health. The rearrangement joined TRBV5-1 to TRBJ2-1, with the D gene possibly TRBD1 or TRBD2, each one fitting 5 bases. Source material: PBMCs. Here the CDR3 is given as CASSFGTWGSNNEQFF. In nucleotides, the sequence is TGCGCCAGCAGCTTTGGGACGTGGGGATCTAACAATGAGCAGTTCTTC.